This T cell receptor beta chain originates from a study of T cells after yellow fever vaccination. Germline loops: CDR1 LGHNA, CDR2 YNFKEQ. Deletions cut 0 bases from V and 6 bases from J, with 19 bases between. The CDR3 is 17 amino acids. TCRdb re-analysed the 5' RACE reads in MiXCR, keeping a single row per CDR3 protein. The sample lists hundreds of thousands of distinct CDR3 sequences, about 5.2% occurring once. In this sample, this clonotype turned up a few times. Its target is unknown. Whole-study results and caveats: CD4 and CD8 compartments shared a small share of clonotypes, likely from convergent recombination.

Specimen: CD4+ T cells sorted from PBMCs, collected on the day of the yellow fever booster vaccination. This sequence was found in a man between 18 and 35 years old who received the YFV17D yellow fever vaccine. The J gene is TRBJ2-3, the V gene TRBV4-2; tentative D call: TRBD2 (6 bases). The CDR3 loop reads CASSQDHTGVLGDTQYF. In DNA, the CDR3 is TGTGCCAGCAGCCAAGACCACACGGGGGTCCTCGGTGATACGCAGTATTTT.